Below, 29 T cell receptor beta chains from the same sample are listed, as sequenced in a study of blood T cell repertoires in COVID-19 (dated by TCRdb to the early 2020s). The library came from the immunoSEQ multiplex PCR assay. As stored in TCRdb, this immuneACCESS dataset retains in-frame rearrangements with V and J assigned. A fraction of the clones does not appear; measured against another copy, unresolved V genes explain less than half of the discrepancy, and the remainder lacks a known reason. Counted in this sample were 200,000 to 300,000 clones; 85% to 90% of them appeared once. Around 5.1% of the sample is in the top ten clones. Material: peripheral blood. The source is a woman aged 60-70 years with COVID-19, enrolled during active disease.

The chain is built from TRBV6-5 and TRBJ2-5; 8 nucleotides agree with TRBD1. Germline-derived CDR1 and CDR2 are MNHEY and SVGAGI. The CDR3 is 14 residues long. V dropped 5 bases and J dropped 4; count of bases not matched to a gene: 6. DNA for the CDR3: TGTGCCAGCAGTACGATCAGGGGGCTAGAGACCCAGTACTTC. This gives the protein CASSTIRGLETQYF.

The J gene is TRBJ1-6, the V gene TRBV2; 10 bases fit TRBD1. This CDR3 has 18 residues. V was pared by 10 bases and J by 3 bases, with 15 bases of the junction left unmatched. Germline V gives CDR1 SNHLY, CDR2 FYNNEI. The CDR3 here is CATEKSGTGDFYNSPLHF. CDR3 sequence (DNA): TGTGCCACGGAAAAGAGCGGGACAGGGGATTTCTATAATTCACCCCTCCACTTT.

The rearrangement joins TRBV18 to TRBJ1-2; D possibly corresponds to TRBD1 (5 bases). Germline CDR1 reads KGHSH; CDR2 reads LQKENI. V shed 3 bases and J shed 5 bases, with 10 bases lying between them. This CDR3 has 13 residues. CDR3 residues: CASSPNSGYGYTF. In DNA form, the CDR3 reads TGTGCCAGCTCACCCAATTCAGGGTATGGCTACACCTTC.

In its sample, this clone was seen once. CDR3 DNA: TGTGCCAGCAGTTATTTTGGGACTAGCTATAATTCACCCCTCCACTTT. This encodes CASSYFGTSYNSPLHF. The chain combines TRBV27 with TRBJ1-6, with a tentative D call TRBD1 (5 bases). Germline CDR1 MNHEY, CDR2 SMNVEV (reference sequence). V was trimmed by 4 bases and J by 3 bases, leaving 13 bases between them. The CDR3 runs 16 residues.

This chain uses TRBV7-9 with TRBJ1-1; TRBD1 agrees at 7 bases. There are 12 residues in the CDR3. Germline trimming cut 2 bases from V and 10 bases from J; bases unmatched to any gene: 4. Looked up from germline, CDR1 is SEHNR and CDR2 is FQNEAQ (reference sequence). The DNA for the CDR3 is TGTGCCAGCAGCTTACTAGGACAGGTAGCTTTCTTT. Protein product: CASSLLGQVAFF.

The chain combines TRBV24-1 with TRBJ1-2; TRBD1 agrees at 7 bases. The V segment lost 6 bases and the J segment 7 bases; nucleotides outside the gene matches: 7. The CDR3 is 13 residues long. Per the germline V gene, CDR1 is KGHDR and CDR2 is SFDVKD. CDR3 nucleotides: TGTGCCACCAGTCGGGACCCAGGGGGTGGCTACACCTTC. It yields the protein CATSRDPGGGYTF.

In its sample, this clone was seen once. V usage is TRBV25-1 and J usage is TRBJ1-4; 7 nucleotides match TRBD1. With 2 bases clipped from V and 4 bases from J, the junction kept 4 bases outside the gene matches. Looked up from germline, CDR1 is MGHDK and CDR2 is SYGVNS. The CDR3 is 15 residues long. The DNA for the CDR3 is TGTGCCAGCAGTGAAGGACAGGTCCTTAATGAAAAACTGTTTTTT. This translates into CASSEGQVLNEKLFF. Together with reference TRBV25-1 and TRBJ1-4, the CDR3 gives the full variable domain: EADIYQTPRYLVIGTGKKITLECSQTMGHDKMYWYQQDPGMELHLIHYSYGVNSTEKGDLSSESTVSRIRTEHFPLTLESARPSHTSQYLCASSEGQVLNEKLFFGSGTQLSVL.

The genes are TRBV5-1 and TRBJ2-7, with D maybe TRBD2 (6 bases). CDR1 SGHRS and CDR2 YFSETQ come from the germline V gene. V lost 6 bases and J lost 2, with 12 bases in between. There are 13 residues in the CDR3. The CDR3 spells CASMRDQPYEQYF. The CDR3 nucleotides are TGCGCCAGCATGCGGGACCAGCCCTACGAGCAGTACTTC.

The chain recombines TRBV6-5 with TRBJ1-2; D gene ambiguous. The germline V and J ends were trimmed by 6 bases and 8 bases, with 13 bases remaining between them. Germline-derived CDR1 and CDR2 are MNHEY and SVGAGI. This CDR3 contains 12 residues. CDR3 bases: TGTGCCAGCAGCGATCTCCTGCGAGGCTACACCTTC. Its translation: CASSDLLRGYTF.

The V gene is TRBV2, the J gene TRBJ1-6, with D possibly being TRBD1 (6 bases). V was clipped by 0 bases and J by 9 bases, with 15 bases between them. The CDR3 runs to 16 residues. The germline CDR1 and CDR2 sequences are SNHLY and FYNNEI. The CDR3 DNA reads TGTGCCAGCAGTGAAGCCGGGCAGGGGCTTAGTTCACCCCTCCACTTT. This translates into CASSEAGQGLSSPLHF.

The J gene is TRBJ2-1, the V gene TRBV21-1; no DNA check was done on the table's D call, TRBD1. TRBV21-1 represents a pseudogene. The CDR3 consists of 12 residues. The CDR3 loop reads CASTAQGHEQFF. The CDR3, as DNA: TGTGCCAGCACCGCACAGGGCCATGAGCAGTTCTTC.

This clone was counted only a few times. This chain joins TRBV11-2 and TRBJ2-7; D call uncertain. V was shortened by 5 bases and J by 9 bases, with 17 bases between the two germline ends. This CDR3 region has 13 residues. Germline CDR1 reads SGHAT; CDR2 reads FQNNGV. The CDR3 region is CASSHPEIGGQYF. The DNA of the CDR3 is TGTGCCAGCAGCCATCCCGAGATAGGCGGGCAGTACTTC.

This chain joins TRBV10-3 and TRBJ1-1, with TRBD1 matching over 9 bases. Trimming cost V 7 bases and J 2 bases; bases outside gene matches: 5. Looked up from germline, CDR1 is ENHRY and CDR2 is SYGVKD. The CDR3 runs to 14 residues. As DNA, the CDR3 is TGTGCCATCACCCCGGACAGGGGTAACACTGAAGCTTTCTTT. Its protein is CAITPDRGNTEAFF.

The rearrangement joins TRBV7-3 to TRBJ2-3; 7 bases line up with TRBD2. CDR1 is SGHTA, CDR2 FQGTGA, per germline. V lost 5 bases, J lost 0 bases, and 8 bases stayed unmatched. This CDR3 region has 16 residues. CDR3 loop: CASSPSGTISTDTQYF. The CDR3 region has the DNA TGTGCCAGCAGCCCCTCCGGGACTATCAGCACAGATACGCAGTATTTT.

This clone appeared once. The chain links TRBV19 to TRBJ2-1; TRBD2 might be the D (5 bases). Trimming took off 3 bases at V and 9 bases at J, with 15 bases between the two ends. Germline CDR1 LNHDA, CDR2 SQIVND (reference sequence). This CDR3 contains 14 residues. CDR3 in DNA: TGTGCCAGTAGTATCGGGGTTGACCGTGGTGAGCAGTTCTTC. Translated: CASSIGVDRGEQFF.

The CDR3: CASSLLQGANTEAFF. For the CDR3, the DNA is TGTGCCAGCAGTTTGCTACAGGGGGCTAACACTGAAGCTTTCTTT. This chain connects TRBV27 to TRBJ1-1, with TRBD1 matching over 9 bases. CDR1 is MNHEY, CDR2 SMNVEV, per germline (reference sequence). J was trimmed by 2 bases and V by 3 bases; bases with no gene match: 4. This CDR3 spans 15 amino acids.

The chain couples TRBV6-2 or TRBV6-3 to TRBJ2-2, with a possible D match to TRBD2 (5 bases). Germline V gene data show CDR1 as MNHEY and CDR2 as SVGEGT. The CDR3 is 14 amino acids. V was clipped by 2 bases and J by 10 bases, with 14 bases between them. The CDR3 is CASSYRLLDAELFF. CDR3 sequence (DNA): TGTGCCAGCAGTTACAGGCTACTAGACGCGGAGCTGTTTTTT.

The rearrangement uses TRBV29-1 and TRBJ2-1; D possibly corresponds to TRBD2 (6 bases). The CDR3 runs 14 residues. Between the trimmed V and J ends, which lost 4 bases and 0 bases, there was a span of 10 bases. Germline V CDR1 and CDR2: SQVTM, ANQGSEA. The CDR3 DNA sequence: TGCAGCGTTGGATCCGGGAGCTCCTACAATGAGCAGTTCTTC. Translating it yields CSVGSGSSYNEQFF.

The chain couples TRBV24-1 to TRBJ1-2; TRBD1 aligns across 7 bases. The germline V gene encodes CDR1 KGHDR and CDR2 SFDVKD. After removal of 3 bases from V and 3 bases from J, the junction contained 6 bases not matched to a gene. The CDR3 is 15 residues long. This CDR3 reads CATSDAGQSHYGYTF. The CDR3 coding sequence is TGTGCCACCAGTGATGCGGGACAGTCCCACTATGGCTACACCTTC.

This rearrangement joins TRBV6-6 to TRBJ1-2; no reliable D call. The ends were cut back, 6 bases at V and 2 bases at J, with 16 bases in the middle. CDR1 is MNHNY and CDR2 is SVGAGI in the germline V gene (reference sequence). The CDR3 is 15 residues long. CDR3 in DNA: TGTGCCAGCAGGGGCCTCGGGGAGGAGAACTATGGCTACACCTTC. Residues: CASRGLGEENYGYTF.

The rearrangement uses TRBV28 and TRBJ1-2; no clear D gene. Germline-derived CDR1 and CDR2 are MDHEN and SYDVKM. The CDR3 totals 14 residues. V dropped 7 bases and J dropped 5 bases, with 17 bases sitting between them. The CDR3 reads CASKPGGSGYGYTF. Here the CDR3 DNA reads TGTGCCAGCAAACCCGGAGGGTCTGGGTATGGCTACACCTTC.

V gene TRBV11-3 combines with J gene TRBJ2-3, with TRBD2 identical over 8 bases. V trimming: 5 bases; J trimming: 2 bases; junction bases outside the gene matches: 6. This CDR3 comprises 15 residues. The germline CDR1 and CDR2 sequences are SGHNT and YENEEA. The CDR3 DNA is TGTGCCAGCAGCCAGGGGACTAGTGCCACAGATACGCAGTATTTT. Amino acid sequence: CASSQGTSATDTQYF.

This sequence joins TRBV19 and TRBJ1-6; perhaps TRBD1 as D (5 bases). The CDR3 spans 13 residues. V was shortened by 4 bases and J by 8 bases, with 9 bases between the two germline ends. From germline, CDR1 is LNHDA and CDR2 SQIVND (reference sequence). CDR3 region: CASSSGDDSPLHF. DNA for the CDR3: TGTGCCAGTAGTAGCGGGGACGATTCACCCCTCCACTTT.

This clone was counted once. The chain carries TRBV27 and TRBJ1-5; a possible D gene is TRBD1 (6 bases). The V end lost 7 bases, the J end lost 5 bases, and 21 bases lay between the germline ends. CDR3 length: 16 residues. Germline-derived CDR1 and CDR2 are MNHEY and SMNVEV (reference sequence). The CDR3: CASKKTLYRDDQPQHF. The CDR3 nucleotides read TGTGCCAGCAAGAAGACTTTGTACAGGGACGATCAGCCCCAGCATTTT.

The genes are TRBV7-3 and TRBJ2-2; TRBD2 agrees at 11 bases. Germline values: CDR1 SGHTA, CDR2 FQGTGA. V gave up 6 bases and J gave up 4 bases; unmatched junction bases: 10. The CDR3 extends over 17 amino acids. CDR3 coding DNA: TGTGCCAGCAGTCCGGTGGGGGGGACTAGCGGCACCGGGGAGCTGTTTTTT. Translated, it gives CASSPVGGTSGTGELFF.

The rearrangement joins TRBV5-1 to TRBJ2-3; D unclear. CDR3 length: 13 amino acids. Trimming pared 0 bases from V and 3 bases from J, leaving 5 bases between. Germline V gene data show CDR1 as SGHRS and CDR2 as YFSETQ. CDR3 nucleotides: TGCGCCAGCAGCTTGGTCCAGACAGATACGCAGTATTTT. Protein: CASSLVQTDTQYF.

The chain carries TRBV18 and TRBJ2-1, with a weak D call TRBD2 (5 bases). The germline V and J ends were trimmed by 8 bases and 2 bases, with 10 bases remaining between them. Per germline, CDR1 KGHSH and CDR2 LQKENI. This CDR3 has 13 residues. For the CDR3, the DNA is TGTGCCAGCACCGCTAGCACCTACAATGAGCAGTTCTTC. As protein: CASTASTYNEQFF.

The chain joins TRBV28 to TRBJ1-2; TRBD1 aligns across 7 bases. The germline V gene has CDR1 MDHEN and CDR2 SYDVKM. The J segment lost 8 bases and the V segment lost 2 bases, leaving 8 bases of the junction unmatched. The CDR3 length is 14 residues. The CDR3 bases are TGTGCCAGCAGTTTAGGGGGGACAGTTAGCGGCTACACCTTC. Translation: CASSLGGTVSGYTF.

The CDR3 here is CASTPSGSASYEQYF. CDR3 DNA sequence: TGTGCCAGCACACCAAGCGGGAGTGCGTCCTACGAGCAGTACTTC. This rearrangement joins TRBV28 to TRBJ2-7, with 8 bases identical to TRBD2. Germline values: CDR1 MDHEN, CDR2 SYDVKM. V lost 7 bases, J lost 1 base, and 9 bases stayed unmatched. The CDR3 length is 15 residues.